The entry below describes one T cell receptor beta chain. The clone's antigen remains unknown. No much larger clone is present one base from it, and per-base qualities are unavailable. These data are taken from a study of PD-L1 blockade in urothelial cancer (dated by TCRdb to 2017 to 2019). Regarding the complete study: Every patient began therapy at some point between 2013 and 2015 and was given atezolizumab 1,200 mg intravenously every 3 weeks. Durable clinical benefit meant progression-free survival longer than 6 months, and TCR features were also tested against progression-free and overall survival. Blood samples yielded a median of roughly 150,000 T cells and roughly 80,000 unique TCRs, with median clonality 0.080. About 10 patients achieved durable clinical benefit and roughly 20 did not. Blood samples were analyzed at two time points: 3 weeks after treatment start (second dose) and 6 weeks after treatment start. Pretreatment tumor samples and matched peripheral blood, collected serially before and after atezolizumab treatment, underwent TCR sequencing. About 90% of the roughly 29 patients were identified as males with urothelial cancer of bladder origin, and a prior smoking history was reported by 18 of 29 patients. Somatic, immune and clinical correlates of response to PD-L1 blockade with atezolizumab in urothelial cancer were the focus of an exploratory multi-omic analysis. An ECOG performance status of 0 or 1 was recorded for the patients, and 0 to 3 prior chemotherapy regimens had been received by the patients. Pretreatment blood TCR-seq was available for 27 to 30 patients, at least one posttreatment blood collection was obtained for roughly 24 patients, and tumor TCR-seq was available for roughly 24 patients. Whole exome sequencing and RNA sequencing of pretreatment tumors were performed alongside TCR sequencing in the same patients.

V is pruned by 6 bases and J by 5 bases, leaving 6 bases of the junction without a gene match. From cysteine to phenylalanine, the CDR3 is 12 amino acids long. Just CDR3 DNA is preserved here, 36 bases in frame from base 1. Taken from the germline V gene, the CDR1 and CDR2 loops are SQVTM and ANQGSEA. The paper as a whole reports these results and caveats: Among patients with durable benefit, tumor-associated TCR clones showed greater expansion in peripheral blood 3 weeks after treatment started (n of about 21, p = 0.022). Small sample size (n ≈ 27) and many exploratory analyses mean the results are intended to be hypothesis-generating. A pretreatment peripheral blood TCR clonality below the median was linked to improved progression-free and overall survival.

The cohort comprised 25 to 35 patients with locally advanced or metastatic urothelial carcinoma treated at Memorial Sloan Kettering on a trial protocol. Peripheral blood mononuclear cells were collected pretreatment and during treatment, with between 1 and 8 total time points obtained per patient. The Qiagen DNeasy Blood extraction kit was used to purify genomic DNA from total PBMCs and tumor samples. Collected pretreatment and during treatment, PBMCs were isolated and stored as previously described. To estimate absolute template abundance from read counts, synthetic TCR analog templates were spiked into each PCR. The immunoSEQ assay was used to amplify TCRbeta CDR3 regions from genomic DNA with bias-controlled V and J gene primers. Sequencing of rearranged TCRbeta segments was performed at approximately 20X coverage. Under the source paper's analysis protocol: Sequencing errors were corrected by clustering, and CDR3s were annotated against IMGT so that V, D and J genes could be assigned. Only productive TCRbeta rearrangements were used in downstream analyses, excluding out-of-frame or stop-codon sequences. To compute clonality, Shannon entropy was normalized by the log of the number of unique productive sequences and then subtracted from one. Fisher's exact test with Benjamini-Hochberg correction, using a cutoff of adjusted p below 0.01, was how clones that differed between time points or between blood and tumor were identified. TCRdb retrieved this table from immuneACCESS and kept in-frame rearrangements only. Not all clones are present; in checked studies, unresolved V genes account for under half, and no reason is known for the remainder. V, J and clone size reflect that table, while D and trimming were determined from the DNA. Here the sample has 35,000 to 55,000 clones; approximately 77% occur a single time. The top ten hold approximately 2.9% of the sample.

This specimen was PBMCs, taken around atezolizumab (anti-PD-L1) treatment. The chain was built from TRBV29-1 and TRBJ2-7, with 8 bases matching TRBD1. This receptor was taken from a man aged 65 to 85 with urothelial cancer. The CDR3 protein sequence reads: CSVDRGSDEQYF. The DNA reads as follows: TGCAGCGTAGACAGGGGCTCTGACGAGCAGTACTTC.